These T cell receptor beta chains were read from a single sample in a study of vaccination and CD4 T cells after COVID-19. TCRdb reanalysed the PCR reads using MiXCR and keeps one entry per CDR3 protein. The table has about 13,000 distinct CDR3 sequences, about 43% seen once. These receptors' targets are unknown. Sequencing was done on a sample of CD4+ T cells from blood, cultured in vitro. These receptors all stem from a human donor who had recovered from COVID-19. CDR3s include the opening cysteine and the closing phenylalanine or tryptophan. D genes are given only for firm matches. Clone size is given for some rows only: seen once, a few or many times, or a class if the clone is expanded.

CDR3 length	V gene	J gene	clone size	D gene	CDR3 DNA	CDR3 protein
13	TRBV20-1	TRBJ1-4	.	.	TGCAGTGCTGCCCCAGGTGTTGGCCAGGGACTGTTTTTT	CSAAPGVGQGLFF
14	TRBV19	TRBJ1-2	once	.	TGTGCCAGTAGTATCGAGGACGGGGGCGGAGGCTACACCTTC	CASSIEDGGGGYTF
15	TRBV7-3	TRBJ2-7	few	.	TGTGCCAGCAGCCCGGCCGGGGCCGGAGGGAGAGAGCAGTACTTC	CASSPAGAGGREQYF
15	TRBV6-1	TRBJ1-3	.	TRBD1	TGTGCCAGCAGCCCTCGGACAGGGCTGCTAAACACCATATATTTT	CASSPRTGLLNTIYF
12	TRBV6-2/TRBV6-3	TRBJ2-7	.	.	TGTGCCACCGAGGGGGGGGTCTACGAGCAGTACTTC	CATEGGVYEQYF
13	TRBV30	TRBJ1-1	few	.	TGTGCTCTCACCAAACAAGGAGGCACTGAAGCTTTCTTT	CALTKQGGTEAFF
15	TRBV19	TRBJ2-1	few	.	TGTGCCAGTAGTATATCGGGTGGAGTGGGGGGTGAGCAGTTCTTC	CASSISGGVGGEQFF
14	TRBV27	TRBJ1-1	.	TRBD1	TGTGCCAGCAGCTCTCCGACAGGGGCCTTTGAAGCTTTCTTT	CASSSPTGAFEAFF
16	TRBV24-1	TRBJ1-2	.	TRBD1	TGTGCCACCAGTGATAATACGGGACAGGGGAATTATGGCTACACCTTC	CATSDNTGQGNYGYTF
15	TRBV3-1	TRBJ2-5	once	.	TGTGCCAGCAGCCATAATCCGACAGGACAAGAGACCCAGTACTTC	CASSHNPTGQETQYF
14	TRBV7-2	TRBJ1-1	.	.	TGTGCCAGCAGCTCGATGATGGGGAACACTGAAGCTTTCTTT	CASSSMMGNTEAFF
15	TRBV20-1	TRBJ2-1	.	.	TGCAGTGCTTACCGAGGGGGGGAAACCTACAATGAGCAGTTCTTC	CSAYRGGETYNEQFF
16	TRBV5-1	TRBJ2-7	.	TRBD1	TGCGCCAGCAGCTTGATTGAGGGGGCGCCGGCTTCGGAGCAGTACTTC	CASSLIEGAPASEQYF
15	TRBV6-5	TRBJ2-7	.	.	TGTGCCAGCAGTTACTTGACGGGGAGCTCCTACGAGCAGTACTTC	CASSYLTGSSYEQYF
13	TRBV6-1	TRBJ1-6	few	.	TGTGCCAGCAGGGACAGTTTAAATTCACCCCTCCACTTT	CASRDSLNSPLHF
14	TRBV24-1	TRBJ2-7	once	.	TGTGCCACCAGAAGCTCCGACACCAACTACGAGCAGTACTTC	CATRSSDTNYEQYF
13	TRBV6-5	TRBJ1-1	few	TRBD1	TGTGCCAGCAGTTACGACAGGGACACTGAAGCTTTCTTT	CASSYDRDTEAFF
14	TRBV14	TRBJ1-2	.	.	TGTGCCAGCAGCCAGTCGAGCAGGGTCTATGGCTACACCTTC	CASSQSSRVYGYTF
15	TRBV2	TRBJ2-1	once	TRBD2	TGTGCCAGCTTGGAGAGCGGGAGGGGATACAATGAGCAGTTCTTC	CASLESGRGYNEQFF
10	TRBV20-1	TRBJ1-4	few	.	TGCAGTGCCCCCGGCAACCGAATGTTTTTT	CSAPGNRMFF
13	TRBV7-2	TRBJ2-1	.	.	TGTGCCAGCAGCGCTTCACACAACAATGAGCAGTTCTTC	CASSASHNNEQFF
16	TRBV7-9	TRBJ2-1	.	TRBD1	TGTGCCAGCAGCTTAGGGACAGGGGGTTTTTACAATGAGCAGTTCTTC	CASSLGTGGFYNEQFF
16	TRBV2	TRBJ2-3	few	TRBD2	TGTGCCAGCAGTGATGGGACTAGTACCCTCCCAGATACGCAGTATTTT	CASSDGTSTLPDTQYF
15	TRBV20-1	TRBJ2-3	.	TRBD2	TGCAGTGCTTCCCGGACTAGCGGGAGGGCAGATACGCAGTATTTT	CSASRTSGRADTQYF
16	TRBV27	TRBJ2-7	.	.	TGTGCCAGCAGTTTCAACAGGGCTTGGGGCTCTTACGAGCAGTACTTC	CASSFNRAWGSYEQYF
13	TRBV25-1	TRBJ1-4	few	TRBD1	TGTGCCAGCAGTGGGACAGGGTATGAAAAACTGTTTTTT	CASSGTGYEKLFF
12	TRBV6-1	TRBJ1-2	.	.	TGTGCCAGCAGTCTGGTAGACTATGGCTACACCTTC	CASSLVDYGYTF
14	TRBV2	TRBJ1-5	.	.	TGTGCCAGCCGCGCCCCGGGGGCCCATCAGCCCCAGCATTTT	CASRAPGAHQPQHF
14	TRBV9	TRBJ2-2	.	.	TGTGCCAGCAGCGTCCGTGGGAACACCGGGGAGCTGTTTTTT	CASSVRGNTGELFF
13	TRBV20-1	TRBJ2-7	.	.	TGCAGTGTATACAGGCTAGGTATGAACGAGCAGTACTTC	CSVYRLGMNEQYF
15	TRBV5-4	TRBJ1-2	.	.	TGTGCCAGCAGCCGAGGGGCTGACAGGAGGCAAGGCTACACCTTC	CASSRGADRRQGYTF
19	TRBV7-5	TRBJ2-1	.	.	.	CISVSEAPSPPGPGNEQFF
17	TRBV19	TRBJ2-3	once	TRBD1	TGTGCCAGTAGTCCATCCGGGACAGGGGGAAAGGCAGATACGCAGTATTTT	CASSPSGTGGKADTQYF
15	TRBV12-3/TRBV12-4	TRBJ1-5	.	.	TGTGCCAGCAGTTTAGGCAGGGCGGGATATCAGCCCCAGCATTTT	CASSLGRAGYQPQHF
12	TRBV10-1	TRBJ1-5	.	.	TGCGCCAGCAGTGAGGGTAGCCAGCCCCAGCATTTT	CASSEGSQPQHF
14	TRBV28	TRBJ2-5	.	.	TGTGCCAGCAGTTTATCTTTAGTCCGGGAGACCCAGTACTTC	CASSLSLVRETQYF
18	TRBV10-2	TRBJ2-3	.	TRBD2	TGCGCCAGCAGGGCTGAATTCCAAGCGGGAGGTGGCACAGATACGCAGTATTTT	CASRAEFQAGGGTDTQYF
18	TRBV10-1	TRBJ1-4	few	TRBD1	TGCGCCAGCGGAGGAACCTGGACAGGGGGTATGACTAATGAAAAACTGTTTTTT	CASGGTWTGGMTNEKLFF
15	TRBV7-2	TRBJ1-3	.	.	TGTGCCAGCAGCTTAACGCGAACCTTTGGAAACACCATATATTTT	CASSLTRTFGNTIYF
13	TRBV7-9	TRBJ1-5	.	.	TGTGCCAGCAGCCCTTCGATCCATCAGCCCCAGCATTTT	CASSPSIHQPQHF
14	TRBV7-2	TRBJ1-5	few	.	TGTGCCAGCAGCGCAAGAGGGGGTGGTCAGCCCCAGCATTTT	CASSARGGGQPQHF
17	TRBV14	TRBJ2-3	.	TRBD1	TGTGCCAGCAGCGGTAAACCGGGACAGGGAGGTGGAGATACGCAGTATTTT	CASSGKPGQGGGDTQYF